The 15 T cell receptor beta chains in this list originate from one sample, sequenced in a study of T cells after yellow fever vaccination. TCRdb redid the calling of the 5' RACE reads with MiXCR, one entry per CDR3 protein. The sample records hundreds of thousands of distinct CDR3 sequences, around 19% being singletons. The sample in question was PBMCs, obtained before the yellow fever booster vaccination. These receptors came from a man aged 18 to 29 who received the YFV17D yellow fever vaccine.

Many counts were recorded for this clonotype. The gene calls are TRBV7-6 and TRBJ2-2; D perhaps matches TRBD1 (6 bases). V was shortened by 1 base and J by 4 bases, with 19 bases between the two germline ends. Germline-derived CDR1 and CDR2 are SGHVS and FNYEAQ. The CDR3 covers 18 residues. The CDR3 here is CASSLGTGITASTGELFF. CDR3 coding DNA: TGTGCCAGCAGCTTAGGAACAGGGATTACGGCGAGCACCGGGGAGCTGTTTTTT.

Only a few counts were recorded for this clonotype. V is TRBV9 and J is TRBJ1-6; the D gene is possibly TRBD1 (6 bases). Trimming stripped 3 bases from V and 2 bases from J, with 6 bases between. The CDR3 sequence is 14 residues long. Per the germline V gene, CDR1 is SGDLS and CDR2 is YYNGEE. The CDR3 nucleotides are TGTGCCAGCAGCGGGGACACCTATAATTCACCCCTCCACTTT. As protein: CASSGDTYNSPLHF.

This clonotype showed up just a few times. The chain combines TRBV28 with TRBJ1-5; no definite D call. Trimming took 10 bases from V and 1 from J, leaving 8 bases between them. Germline V gene sequence: CDR1 MDHEN, CDR2 SYDVKM. The CDR3 is 12 amino acids. This CDR3 reads CATFDSNQPQHF. In DNA form, the CDR3 reads TGTGCCACCTTCGACAGCAATCAGCCCCAGCATTTT. Drawing the rest from reference TRBV28 and TRBJ1-5, the complete variable domain is DVKVTQSSRYLVKRTGEKVFLECVQDMDHENMFWYRQDPGLGLRLIYFSYDVKMKEKGDIPEGYSVSREKKERFSLILESASTNQTSMYLCATFDSNQPQHFGDGTRLSIL.

This clonotype was observed a few times. V is TRBV4-3 and J is TRBJ2-2; the D gene is possibly TRBD1 (5 bases). The CDR3 contains 13 residues. In germline, CDR1 is LGHNA, CDR2 YSLEER. V was pared by 0 bases and J by 7 bases, with 6 bases between. The CDR3 coding sequence is TGCGCCAGCAGCCAAGACAGGGTCGGGGAGCTGTTTTTT. It yields the protein CASSQDRVGELFF.

The CDR3 sequence: CSAKPRTSSVSTDTQYF. DNA of the CDR3: TGCAGTGCTAAACCAAGGACTAGCTCGGTGAGCACAGATACGCAGTATTTT. The chain employs TRBV20-1 and TRBJ2-3, with 8 nucleotides matching TRBD2. The CDR3 is made up of 17 amino acids. Germline lookup yields CDR1 DFQATT and CDR2 SNEGSKA (reference sequence). The V and J ends lost 4 bases and 0 bases, in that order; junction bases with no gene match: 12.

The chain combines TRBV5-1 with TRBJ2-5; 7 nucleotides align to TRBD1. The trim removed 4 bases at V and 5 bases at J, leaving 8 bases unmatched. There are 14 residues in the CDR3. The germline V gene has CDR1 SGHRS and CDR2 YFSETQ. The CDR3 nucleotides are TGCGCCAGCAGCGGAACAGGGGCATCGGAGACCCAGTACTTC. As protein: CASSGTGASETQYF.

The chain combines TRBV4-1 with TRBJ1-1, with no clear D. This CDR3 spans 15 amino acids. With 0 bases removed from V and 5 bases from J, the gap between germline ends came to 13 bases. The germline gives CDR1 MGHRA, CDR2 YSYEKL. Written as DNA, the CDR3 is TGCGCCAGCAGCCAAGAGTCTGTAACCAGGACTGAAGCTTTCTTT. Its translation is CASSQESVTRTEAFF.

CDR3 sequence reads: CASSYRGWTDTQYF. In DNA form, the CDR3 reads TGTGCCAGCAGTTACCGGGGGTGGACAGATACGCAGTATTTT. This chain joins TRBV6-2 or TRBV6-3 and TRBJ2-3; D may be TRBD2 (6 bases). The CDR3 sequence is 14 residues long. V shed 2 bases and J shed 3 bases, with 9 bases lying between them. From germline, CDR1 is MNHEY and CDR2 SVGEGT.

This clonotype has only a few counts. The chain joins TRBV4-2 to TRBJ1-1; D may be TRBD1 (5 bases). V was shortened by 1 base and J by 5 bases, with 14 bases between the two germline ends. The germline V gene encodes CDR1 LGHNA and CDR2 YNFKEQ. The CDR3 runs to 15 residues. The CDR3 DNA reads TGTGCCAGCAGCCAAGTAACCAGGGTAGAAACTGAAGCTTTCTTT. Residues: CASSQVTRVETEAFF.

V usage is TRBV5-1 and J usage is TRBJ2-3; the D gene is possibly TRBD1 (5 bases). With 5 bases removed from V and 3 bases from J, the gap between germline ends came to 10 bases. From germline, CDR1 is SGHRS and CDR2 YFSETQ. This CDR3 is 13 amino acids long. DNA of the CDR3: TGCGCCAGCAGGAACCAGGGAACAGATACGCAGTATTTT. This encodes CASRNQGTDTQYF.

The J gene is TRBJ2-3, the V gene TRBV7-9; 15 nucleotides line up with TRBD2. The CDR3 has 18 amino acids. V was pared by 4 bases and J by 1 base, with 6 bases of the junction left unmatched. Germline V gene data show CDR1 as SEHNR and CDR2 as FQNEAQ (reference sequence). In DNA form, the CDR3 reads TGTGCCAGCAGCTCCCGGACTAGCGGGGGGGCTGGCACAGATACGCAGTATTTT. Residues: CASSSRTSGGAGTDTQYF.

The CDR3 coding sequence is TGTGCCAGCAGTGACCGAGGGGGCTCCGAGCAGTACTTC. Its protein is CASSDRGGSEQYF. The chain employs TRBV12-3 or TRBV12-4 and TRBJ2-7; 7 bases are shared with TRBD1. The CDR3 covers 13 residues. The V segment lost 5 bases and the J segment 6 bases; nucleotides outside the gene matches: 7.

This clonotype came up a few times. This rearrangement joins TRBV20-1 to TRBJ1-6; D call uncertain. The V end was cut by 7 bases, the J end by 9 bases, with 13 bases between. Per the germline V gene, CDR1 is DFQATT and CDR2 is SNEGSKA (reference sequence). This CDR3 region has 12 residues. The CDR3 protein is CSVSTPPSPLHF. DNA of the CDR3: TGCAGTGTCTCCACCCCTCCTTCACCCCTCCACTTT.

This clonotype was detected a few times. This chain uses TRBV29-1 with TRBJ2-2, with TRBD2 matching 13 bases. The CDR3 length is 16 residues. The J segment lost 4 bases and the V segment lost 4 bases, leaving 6 bases of the junction unmatched. Germline V gene lookup returns CDR1 SQVTM and CDR2 ANQGSEA. CDR3 sequence: CSVVLGTSGATGELFF. CDR3 in DNA: TGCAGCGTTGTCCTAGGGACTAGCGGGGCCACCGGGGAGCTGTTTTTT.

The V gene is TRBV29-1, the J gene TRBJ2-1; D uncertain. Germline V gives CDR1 SQVTM, CDR2 ANQGSEA. V was trimmed by 3 bases and J by 1 base, leaving 13 bases between them. The length of the CDR3 is 15 residues. The CDR3 region is CSVDTHSKSYNEQFF. Written as DNA, the CDR3 is TGCAGCGTTGACACCCACTCGAAATCCTACAATGAGCAGTTCTTC.